This note documents a single T cell receptor beta chain sequence. Its target is not known. This sample stems from a study of blood T cells in healthy people across ages. For the study at large: Roughly one uniquely barcoded beta molecule per two T cells was captured. Study results and caveats: Percentage of naive T cells showed a strong correlation with TCR beta diversity. Donor CMV status was unknown, possibly confounding expanded clonotype changes.

In terms of origin and age, donors were healthy Caucasian individuals from Russia aged 6 to 90. Through a sample-barcoded 5' primer and a J-beta primer mix, a second PCR was run for roughly 6 to 11 cycles. TCRdb passed the 5' RACE reads through MiXCR, listing each CDR3 protein once. Found here are roughly 730,000 distinct CDR3 sequences, roughly three fifths of them singletons; the top ten hold around 25%. Deletions cut 3 bases from V and 0 bases from J, with 10 bases between. Germline CDR1 is MNHEY and CDR2 is SVGEGT. The length of the CDR3 is 15 residues. Sequencing was done on a sample of blood. This clonotype originated in a man in his forties in good health. This sequence joins TRBV6-2 or TRBV6-3 and TRBJ2-3; D unclear. The CDR3 loop reads CASSYDETSTDTQYF. As DNA, the CDR3 is TGTGCCAGCAGTTATGACGAGACTAGCACAGATACGCAGTATTTT.